A selection of T cell receptor beta chains follows, all from one sample in a study of blood T cell repertoires in COVID-19. Using immunoSEQ multiplex PCR, the repertoire was profiled, and TCRdb retains in-frame clones only, with some absent. The profile shows roughly 410,000 clones, around 89% of them singletons. The source material was peripheral blood. These receptors were collected from a woman between 40 and 55 years old with COVID-19, enrolled during active disease. CDR3s include the opening cysteine and the closing phenylalanine or tryptophan. Each record gives: J gene, V gene, CDR3 protein.

TRBJ1-1 TRBV7-9 CASSLPRISPNTEAFF
TRBJ1-1 TRBV6-2/TRBV6-3 CASRYGQSNTEAFF
TRBJ1-3 TRBV6-5 CASEPGSSGNTIYF
TRBJ1-1 TRBV5-8 CASSLGPPHGTEAFF
TRBJ2-1 TRBV6-4 CASSDVRGLQFF
TRBJ2-1 TRBV6-2/TRBV6-3 CASSLGLALFNEQFF
TRBJ2-2 TRBV7-2 CASSSWVDRGSSNTGELFF
TRBJ2-3 TRBV19 CASRVAGAADTQYF
TRBJ2-3 TRBV5-6 CASSPDRSTGTQYF
TRBJ2-3 TRBV4-3 CASSLQVGTDTQYF
TRBJ1-1 TRBV11-2 CASSLGLGAAAFF
TRBJ1-1 TRBV30 CAWETGGNTEAFF
TRBJ1-2 TRBV6-5 CASSFSGTQNYGYTF
TRBJ1-4 TRBV19 CAKTDRRNEKLFF
TRBJ2-3 TRBV5-1 CASSLQPDTDTQYF
TRBJ2-7 TRBV2 CASKERYEQYF
TRBJ2-1 TRBV5-1 CASSAGQGANEQFF
TRBJ1-1 TRBV18 CASSPPSQRGGTEAFF
TRBJ1-4 TRBV18 CASSPRGRANEKLFF
TRBJ2-1 TRBV6-5 CASSPDSGAYNEQFF
TRBJ2-1 TRBV7-2 CASSNRHTSGGSEQFF
TRBJ2-7 TRBV7-9 CASSSPQYGDEQYF
TRBJ2-7 TRBV3-1/TRBV3-2 CASSHSPLRRSSGRNEQYF
TRBJ1-1 TRBV3-1/TRBV3-2 CASRQHLNTEAFF
TRBJ2-7 TRBV30 CASDGQGFALGSYEQYF
TRBJ2-3 TRBV4-2 CASSQVLAGDITDTQYF
TRBJ1-4 TRBV5-6 CASSLSYSGRTNEKLFF
TRBJ1-3 TRBV5-1 CASRPTGSSGNTIYF
TRBJ2-7 TRBV29-1 CSVEDTGQGGNEQYF
TRBJ1-4 TRBV11-2 CASSHIGGLGEKLFF
TRBJ2-3 TRBV20-1 CSPLGYDTQYF
TRBJ2-5 TRBV6-6 CASSWGGVPQETQYF
TRBJ1-1 TRBV28 CASSTGQEGVNTEAFF
TRBJ1-2 TRBV19 CASSSQGAANYGYTF
TRBJ2-7 TRBV29-1 CSVDTLQGYEQYF
TRBJ2-1 TRBV14 CASSQSLAPDYNEQFF
TRBJ2-7 TRBV6-2/TRBV6-3 CASSYLEGSYEQYF
TRBJ2-2 TRBV5-4 CASSHGTGNTGELFF
TRBJ1-1 TRBV15 CATSAERVENTEAFF
TRBJ1-2 TRBV10-3 CAIRSTASDGYTF
TRBJ1-2 TRBV6-5 CATANAGASYGYTF
TRBJ2-5 TRBV5-4 CASSLAGLQETQYF
TRBJ1-2 TRBV7-2 CASSLGPEGGYTF
TRBJ1-3 TRBV9 CASSVVGVPGNTIYF
TRBJ1-4 TRBV19 CASSKLPTSTNEKLFF
TRBJ2-1 TRBV28 CASSFVAGDYYNEQFF
TRBJ2-7 TRBV18 CASSQIGTAPGQGSHEQYF
TRBJ2-7 TRBV5-4 CASSLGVREDQYF
TRBJ2-1 TRBV5-4 CASSFGGPVYNEQFF
TRBJ2-3 TRBV9 CASSATAGAKDTQYF
TRBJ2-3 TRBV20-1 CSASGGDTQYF
TRBJ2-7 TRBV28 CASSLWGQTEQYF
TRBJ1-5 TRBV28 CASSTQFSTPQHF
TRBJ2-2 TRBV29-1 CSVGASGSGELFF
TRBJ2-1 TRBV5-4 CASSSRGFGLAGESEQFF
TRBJ2-7 TRBV5-4 CAIKRGLEQYF
TRBJ1-3 TRBV12-5 CASGLGQGAGNTIYF
TRBJ1-6 TRBV5-6 CASSPHRNSPLHF
TRBJ1-1 TRBV5-4 CASSSGQKAFF
TRBJ2-1 TRBV3-1/TRBV3-2 CASSQVLPQGTSNEQFF